Below are 19 T cell receptor beta chains sequenced from a single sample in a study of multiple sclerosis patients with progressive multifocal leukoencephalopathy. Profiled with immunoSEQ multiplex PCR; TCRdb holds only in-frame clones, not every one. Here the sample spans 25,000 to 35,000 clones, 88% being singletons. The time point: before natalizumab initiation. Sequencing was performed on PBMCs. The receptors derive from a human donor with multiple sclerosis.

The chain couples TRBV7-8 to TRBJ1-1; D possibly corresponds to TRBD1 (5 bases). The CDR3 length is 14 residues. Germline-derived CDR1 and CDR2 are SGHVS and FQNEAQ. V lost 1 base and J 2 bases, leaving 8 bases between the germline ends. CDR3 sequence: CASSLEGRNTEAFF. The CDR3 nucleotides are TGTGCCAGCAGCTTAGAGGGACGAAACACTGAAGCTTTCTTT.

The J gene is TRBJ1-6, the V gene TRBV2; 9 bases are a match to TRBD1. CDR3 length: 12 amino acids. J gave up 10 bases and V 6 bases, and 1 base lay outside the gene matches. Germline assignment: CDR1 SNHLY and CDR2 FYNNEI. In DNA form, the CDR3 reads TGTGCCAGCAGGGGACAGGGATCACCCCTCCACTTT. The encoded protein is CASRGQGSPLHF.

The CDR3 DNA reads TGTGCCAGCAGCCAAGTTACGGATTCACCCCTCCACTTT. Translated: CASSQVTDSPLHF. The genes are TRBV4-2 and TRBJ1-6, with D hard to call. Germline V gene sequence: CDR1 LGHNA, CDR2 YNFKEQ. The germline V and J ends were trimmed by 1 base and 8 bases, with 6 bases remaining between them. This CDR3 is 13 amino acids long.

The chain has TRBV5-4 and TRBJ2-3, with 10 bases lining up with TRBD1. V shed 4 bases and J 3 bases; nucleotides not matched to a gene: 5. Germline-derived CDR1 and CDR2 are SGHNT and YYREEE (reference sequence). The CDR3 length is 15 residues. The CDR3 DNA is TGTGCCAGCAGCGCCTGGACAGGGGGGACAGATACGCAGTATTTT. Translating it yields CASSAWTGGTDTQYF.

The genes are TRBV9 and TRBJ2-3; 7 bases agree with TRBD2. J gave up 3 bases and V 2 bases, and 3 bases lay outside the gene matches. Germline loops: CDR1 SGDLS, CDR2 YYNGEE. The CDR3 length is 14 residues. The CDR3 sequence: CASSVRGGTDTQYF. CDR3 nucleotides: TGTGCCAGCAGCGTCCGGGGAGGGACAGATACGCAGTATTTT.

V and J are TRBV18 and TRBJ2-7; 8 positions match TRBD1. This CDR3 has 15 residues. V dropped 3 bases and J dropped 4; count of bases not matched to a gene: 8. Germline assignment: CDR1 KGHSH and CDR2 LQKENI. The CDR3: CASSPYTGTGYEQYF. In nucleotides, the CDR3 is TGTGCCAGCTCACCTTATACCGGGACAGGATACGAGCAGTACTTC.

The V and J genes are TRBV5-6 and TRBJ2-2, with TRBD1 matching 11 bases. Germline V gene lookup returns CDR1 SGHDT and CDR2 YYEEEE. CDR3 length equals 17 residues. After removal of 0 bases from V and 4 bases from J, the junction contained 5 bases not matched to a gene. CDR3 sequence: CASSLAGDRGSTGELFF. The CDR3 nucleotides are TGTGCCAGCAGCTTGGCCGGGGACAGGGGGAGCACCGGGGAGCTGTTTTTT.

The chain links TRBV6-6 to TRBJ2-5; 7 nucleotides align to TRBD1. The V gene's germline CDR1 is MNHNY and CDR2 SVGAGI (reference sequence). V dropped 5 bases and J dropped 5; count of bases not matched to a gene: 5. The CDR3 is made up of 13 amino acids. The CDR3 bases are TGTGCCAGCAGTGACAGGGAGTGGGAGACCCAGTACTTC. Translated: CASSDREWETQYF.

This clone has just a few counts. The genes are TRBV11-1 and TRBJ1-5; no definite D call. Germline assignment: CDR1 SGHAT and CDR2 FQDESV (reference sequence). The V and J ends lost 2 bases and 6 bases respectively, with 8 bases between them. The CDR3 totals 13 residues. The CDR3 reads CASSLNWGQPQHF. The CDR3 nucleotides are TGTGCCAGCAGCTTAAATTGGGGTCAGCCCCAGCATTTT.

This rearrangement joins TRBV11-1 to TRBJ1-4; TRBD1 might be the D (5 bases). V lost 1 base, J lost 7 bases, and 13 bases lay in between. The CDR3 consists of 15 residues. From germline, CDR1 is SGHAT and CDR2 FQDESV (reference sequence). The CDR3 spells CASSLGTGRGEKLFF. CDR3 in DNA: TGTGCCAGCAGCTTAGGAACAGGTCGCGGTGAAAAACTGTTTTTT.

The chain is built from TRBV7-9 and TRBJ1-2, with 7 bases fitting TRBD1. Germline values: CDR1 SEHNR, CDR2 FQNEAQ (reference sequence). V gave up 6 bases and J gave up 2 bases; unmatched junction bases: 9. CDR3 length equals 15 residues. DNA of the CDR3: TGTGCCAGCAGGCGCGAGACAGGGTTAAACTATGGCTACACCTTC. Protein: CASRRETGLNYGYTF.

The chain carries TRBV7-9 and TRBJ2-2; TRBD1 might be the D (5 bases). CDR3 length: 15 residues. V was pared by 5 bases and J by 5 bases, with 15 bases between. Looked up from germline, CDR1 is SEHNR and CDR2 is FQNEAQ (reference sequence). Here the CDR3 reads CASSATRQRTGELFF. The CDR3 DNA follows: TGTGCCAGCAGCGCCACCCGACAGCGAACCGGGGAGCTGTTTTTT.

Only one count was recorded for this clone. The chain is built from TRBV7-9 and TRBJ2-3; 9 bases line up with TRBD2. The CDR3 contains 15 residues. Germline V gene sequence: CDR1 SEHNR, CDR2 FQNEAQ (reference sequence). Trimming cost V 3 bases and J 3 bases; bases outside gene matches: 4. CDR3 nucleotides: TGTGCCAGCAGCTTCCTAGCGGGGATTACAGATACGCAGTATTTT. Translated, it gives CASSFLAGITDTQYF.

The rearrangement joins TRBV15 to TRBJ2-7; no definite D call. Germline V lookup: CDR1 LNHNV, CDR2 YYDKDF (reference sequence). The CDR3 is made up of 12 amino acids. V gave up 0 bases and J gave up 3 bases, with 3 bases separating them. CDR3 sequence: CATSRDLYEQYF. In nucleotides, the CDR3 is TGTGCCACCAGCAGAGATCTCTACGAGCAGTACTTC.

The genes are TRBV7-3 and TRBJ2-7; no definite D call. The CDR3 has 13 amino acids. Trimming took off 1 base at V and 6 bases at J, with 10 bases between the two ends. Germline assignment: CDR1 SGHTA and CDR2 FQGTGA. The CDR3: CASSLKSGGEQYF. CDR3 DNA sequence: TGTGCCAGCAGCTTAAAGTCGGGTGGCGAGCAGTACTTC. The entire variable domain, with the rest obtained from reference TRBV7-3 and TRBJ2-7, is as follows: GAGVSQTPSNKVTEKGKYVELRCDPISGHTALYWYRQSLGQGPEFLIYFQGTGAADDSGLPNDRFFAVRPEGSVSTLKIQRTERGDSAVYLCASSLKSGGEQYFGPGTRLTVT.

This clone has a single count. V and J are TRBV11-3 and TRBJ1-2; D gene uncertain. Germline-derived CDR1 and CDR2 are SGHNT and YENEEA. The CDR3 covers 17 residues. Trimming took off 5 bases at V and 4 bases at J, with 23 bases between the two ends. CDR3 protein: CASSRGIDLGKIYGYTF. CDR3 bases: TGTGCCAGCAGCCGTGGTATCGATCTCGGAAAGATCTATGGCTACACCTTC.

In DNA form, the CDR3 reads TGCAGCGTTGAACAGGAAGATAACTATGGCTACACCTTC. Protein product: CSVEQEDNYGYTF. The chain has TRBV29-1 and TRBJ1-2; D uncertain. The V and J ends lost 2 bases and 1 base respectively, with 8 bases between them. The CDR3 sequence is 13 residues long. The germline CDR1 and CDR2 sequences are SQVTM and ANQGSEA.

V is TRBV9 and J is TRBJ2-3; D uncertain. The V gene's germline CDR1 is SGDLS and CDR2 YYNGEE. The CDR3 has 15 residues. Trimming pared 0 bases from V and 0 bases from J, leaving 8 bases between. CDR3: CASSVGPTSTDTQYF. CDR3 in DNA: TGTGCCAGCAGCGTAGGGCCGACTAGCACAGATACGCAGTATTTT.

This chain connects TRBV7-3 to TRBJ2-7; 9 nucleotides agree with TRBD1. The trim removed 2 bases at V and 8 bases at J, leaving 7 bases unmatched. Germline CDR1 is SGHTA and CDR2 is FQGTGA. The CDR3 covers 14 residues. The CDR3 bases are TGTGCCAGCAGCTTACACGGACAGGGGAACAAGCAGTACTTC. It translates to CASSLHGQGNKQYF.